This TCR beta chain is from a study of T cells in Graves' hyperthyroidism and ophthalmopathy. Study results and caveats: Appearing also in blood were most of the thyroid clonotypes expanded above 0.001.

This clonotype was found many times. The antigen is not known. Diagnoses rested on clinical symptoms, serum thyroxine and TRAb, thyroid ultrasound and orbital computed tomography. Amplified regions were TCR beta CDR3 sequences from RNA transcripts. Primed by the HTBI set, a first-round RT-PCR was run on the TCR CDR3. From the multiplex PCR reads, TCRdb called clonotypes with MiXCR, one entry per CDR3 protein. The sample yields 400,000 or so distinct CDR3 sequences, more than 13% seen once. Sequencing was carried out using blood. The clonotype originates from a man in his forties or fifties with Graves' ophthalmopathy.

The CDR3 coding sequence is TGTGCCAGCAGTTACTCGGGGGAACTTCCAGATACGCAGTATTTT. Translated: CASSYSGELPDTQYF. The chain couples TRBV6-5 to TRBJ2-3; D possibly matches TRBD1 or TRBD2 (5 bases each). This CDR3 contains 15 residues. Germline V CDR1 and CDR2: MNHEY, SVGAGI. V was cut by 0 bases and J by 4 bases, with 11 bases left in between.